This T cell receptor beta chain is from a study of cytomegalovirus exposure and HLA in healthy donors. Primers: 60 Vbeta forward and 13 Jbeta reverse. In the original processing: Later, an analysis found tens of millions of unique TCR beta chains, and around 10 million of these were shared. Assay used: immunoSEQ multiplex PCR; TCRdb lists only in-frame clones, some missing. The V and J calls and the clone size are those of that table, but D and trimming were determined from the DNA. This sample has roughly 120,000 clones, with about four fifths found just once. Germline lookup yields CDR1 SGHRS and CDR2 YFSETQ. The J segment lost 8 bases and the V segment lost 3 bases, leaving 12 bases of the junction unmatched. The CDR3 spans 17 residues. In regard to this clone: Its matching antigen is unknown.

Study-level findings and limits: A later analysis linked a missense variant in DCLRE1C to the trimming of TCR beta V and J genes. Most of the TCR beta V segments (in an earlier analysis) were productive either about 87% or about 30% of the time.

The clonotype originates from a man under 40 in good health and CMV-seronegative. This chain links TRBV5-1 with TRBJ2-1; 12 bases match TRBD2. The specimen sequenced was PBMCs. CDR3 residues: CASSSEPTSGRPHEQFF. The CDR3 DNA sequence: TGCGCCAGCAGCTCGGAGCCGACTAGCGGGAGACCCCATGAGCAGTTCTTC.